Following are 10 T cell receptor beta chains from one sample sequenced in a study of blood T cells in healthy people across ages. With a J-beta primer mix and a sample-barcoded 5' primer, a second PCR ran about 7 to 12 cycles. TCRdb analysed the 5' RACE reads with MiXCR anew, one entry per CDR3 protein. The table has more than 800,000 distinct CDR3 sequences, over 35% seen once; the top ten hold 15% to 20%. Sequencing input: blood. The receptors originated from a woman aged 60-75 years in good health.

Details on this clonotype: With a much larger clone just one base away, this may be a read error. The chain is built from TRBV6-5 and TRBJ2-3; D call uncertain. The germline V and J ends were trimmed by 2 bases and 1 base, with 4 bases remaining between them. Looked up from germline, CDR1 is MNHEY and CDR2 is SVGAGI. The CDR3 spans 13 residues. The CDR3 DNA sequence: TGTGCCAGCAGTTACGAGCGCACAGATACGCAGTATTTT. As protein: CASSYERTDTQYF.

The chain recombines TRBV5-1 with TRBJ1-2; D is undetermined. This CDR3 has 14 amino acids. Germline assignment: CDR1 SGHRS and CDR2 YFSETQ. The V end was cut by 0 bases, the J end by 4 bases, with 10 bases between. The CDR3 sequence is CASSLDARTYGYTF. The CDR3 DNA reads TGCGCCAGCAGCTTGGATGCCAGGACCTATGGCTACACCTTC.

The rearrangement uses TRBV28 and TRBJ2-3, with D unresolved. Deletions cut 7 bases from V and 1 base from J, with 9 bases between. CDR1 MDHEN and CDR2 SYDVKM come from the germline V gene. The CDR3 is 13 amino acids. The CDR3 here is CASTLYRTDTQYF. The CDR3, as DNA: TGTGCCAGCACCCTTTATCGCACAGATACGCAGTATTTT.

This clonotype turned up a few times. The chain joins TRBV7-9 to TRBJ2-7, with a possible D match to TRBD2 (6 bases). Germline lookup yields CDR1 SEHNR and CDR2 FQNEAQ (reference sequence). Trimming shortened V by 5 bases and J by 7 bases, and 18 bases separated the two germline ends. The CDR3 totals 14 residues. DNA for the CDR3: TGTGCCAGCAGCCTACCGGGCCGGGGAGGTGAGCAGTACTTC. Translating gives CASSLPGRGGEQYF. The whole variable domain, filled in from reference TRBV7-9 and TRBJ2-7, reads DTGVSQNPRHKITKRGQNVTFRCDPISEHNRLYWYRQTLGQGPEFLTYFQNEAQLEKSRLLSDRFSAERPKGSFSTLEIQRTEQGDSAMYLCASSLPGRGGEQYFGPGTRLTVT.

This clonotype was observed a handful of times. In nucleotides, the CDR3 is TGTGCCAGCAGCGTTCAGGGTTACGAGACCCAGTACTTC. It yields the protein CASSVQGYETQYF. The genes are TRBV9 and TRBJ2-5; perhaps TRBD1 as D (5 bases). V lost 2 bases and J lost 5, with 10 bases in between. Germline V gene sequence: CDR1 SGDLS, CDR2 YYNGEE. The CDR3 is 13 amino acids. The full variable domain, rest sourced from reference TRBV9 and TRBJ2-5, is DSGVTQTPKHLITATGQRVTLRCSPRSGDLSVYWYQQSLDQGLQFLIQYYNGEERAKGNILERFSAQQFPDLHSELNLSSLELGDSALYFCASSVQGYETQYFGPGTRLLVL.

In its sample, this clonotype was seen a few times. The chain uses TRBV10-3 and TRBJ2-1; D gene uncertain. The CDR3 is 14 residues long. Trimming removed 3 bases at V and 6 bases at J, with 12 bases between. The germline V gene encodes CDR1 ENHRY and CDR2 SYGVKD. In nucleotides, the CDR3 is TGTGCCATCAGTGATATAGGGAAGGGCAATGAGCAGTTCTTC. Translation: CAISDIGKGNEQFF.

The gene calls are TRBV27 and TRBJ2-5, with D perhaps matching TRBD1 (6 bases). Germline V CDR1 and CDR2: MNHEY, SMNVEV (reference sequence). CDR3 length: 14 residues. The V gene lost 6 bases and the J gene lost 5 bases, with 16 bases spanning the gap. The CDR3 sequence: CASRQGHSGETQYF. CDR3 bases: TGTGCCAGCAGACAGGGACATTCCGGGGAGACCCAGTACTTC.

The chain recombines TRBV11-1 with TRBJ2-3; 10 nucleotides agree with TRBD2. Trimming at V came to 5 bases and at J to 0 bases, leaving 8 bases not matched to a gene. Germline loops: CDR1 SGHAT, CDR2 FQDESV (reference sequence). This CDR3 spans 17 amino acids. The CDR3 protein is CASSPGGTSASTDTQYF. The CDR3 bases are TGTGCCAGCAGCCCCGGGGGGACTAGCGCCAGCACAGATACGCAGTATTTT.

The chain has TRBV7-2 and TRBJ2-3; D gene unclear. CDR1 and CDR2 (germline): SGHTA, FQGNSA. V was shortened by 5 bases and J by 4 bases, with 10 bases between the two germline ends. CDR3 length: 13 residues. The DNA for the CDR3 is TGTGCCAGCAGCGTAGGTCCAGCAGATACGCAGTATTTT. Its protein is CASSVGPADTQYF.

A few counts support this clonotype. The CDR3 region is CASSIERERYEQYF. CDR3 sequence (DNA): TGTGCCAGCAGCATAGAGCGGGAGCGGTACGAGCAGTACTTC. The chain links TRBV21-1 to TRBJ2-7; the table calls TRBD2, which could not be checked here. TRBV21-1 is designated a pseudogene. CDR3 length: 14 amino acids.